This entry features one T cell receptor beta chain sequence. As yet, its antigen is unknown. ViraFEST expansion of antigen-specific CD4+ T cells with viral peptide pools preceded sequencing. Culture proceeded for approximately 10 days, and CD4+ T cells were then isolated. Vaccine recipients lacked prior SARS-CoV-2 infection and had negative nucleocapsid antibodies. Days 3 and 7 saw half the medium replaced with IL-2 medium. This entry is derived from a study of vaccination effects on CD4 cells after COVID-19. Notes on the study in general: Convalescent patients numbered few in the study; early post-infection timepoints were missing entirely. At late timepoints after vaccination, vaccine- and infection-induced clones shrank markedly.

TCRdb's table, derived via immunoSEQ multiplex PCR, lists solely in-frame clones and lacks some. Among roughly 50,000 clones listed, 75% to 90% were seen once. This CDR3 has 14 residues. V was cut by 8 bases and J by 5 bases, with 18 bases left in between. The rearrangement links TRBV23-1 to TRBJ1-2; D may be TRBD1 (5 bases). TRBV23-1 is placed among ORFs of uncertain function. This TCR was recovered from a human donor who received a COVID-19 vaccine. Sequencing used CD4+ T cells from PBMCs cultured with HCoV-229E spike peptides, obtained before COVID-19 vaccination. This CDR3 is CASGTPAYPYGYTF. CDR3 in DNA: TGCGCCAGCGGGACCCCTGCGTACCCTTATGGCTACACCTTC.